This TCR beta chain was documented in a study of cytomegalovirus exposure and HLA in healthy donors. Study summary: Membership in the Caucasian-associated ancestry cluster was found for around 85% of around 380 genotyped donors. Study-level findings and limits: Earlier analysis looked at TCR beta V segments, and most were productive about 87% or about 30% of the time.

Regarding this clone: Its specificity is not known.

The PCR employed 60 Vbeta primers together with 13 Jbeta primers. Some clones are missing from TCRdb's copy, which holds only in-frame ones; the method was immunoSEQ multiplex PCR. This table has around 99,000 clones, 76% appearing once. V was trimmed by 5 bases and J by 2 bases, leaving 13 bases between them. CDR1 and CDR2 (germline): SGHAT, FQDESV (reference sequence). CDR3 length: 14 amino acids. The clonotype comes from a woman between 45 and 60 years old in good health and CMV-seropositive. The V gene is TRBV11-1, the J gene TRBJ2-7, with D perhaps matching TRBD1 (5 bases). The specimen was PBMCs. As DNA, the CDR3 is TGTGCCAGCAGCGCCCGGACAAGCCCCTACGAGCAGTACTTC. It codes for CASSARTSPYEQYF.